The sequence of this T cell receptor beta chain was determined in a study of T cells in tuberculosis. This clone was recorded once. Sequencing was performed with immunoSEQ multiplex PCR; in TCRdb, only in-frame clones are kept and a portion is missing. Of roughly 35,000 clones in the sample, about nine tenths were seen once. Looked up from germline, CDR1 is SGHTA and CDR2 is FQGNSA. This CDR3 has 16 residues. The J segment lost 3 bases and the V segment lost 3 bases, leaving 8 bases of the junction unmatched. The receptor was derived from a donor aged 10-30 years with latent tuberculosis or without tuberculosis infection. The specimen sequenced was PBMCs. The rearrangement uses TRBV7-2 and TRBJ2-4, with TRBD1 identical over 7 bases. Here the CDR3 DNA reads TGTGCCAGCAGCTTCGACAGGGTTGGGGTCAAAAACATTCAGTACTTC. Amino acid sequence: CASSFDRVGVKNIQYF.